This T cell receptor (beta chain) derives from a study of T cells in Graves' hyperthyroidism and ophthalmopathy. Germline CDR1 GTSNPN, CDR2 SVGIG (reference sequence). The length of the CDR3 is 16 residues. V shed 1 base and J shed 5 bases, with 17 bases lying between them. Amplification of TCR beta CDR3 regions was performed using RNA transcripts as template. Carried out on the TCR CDR3, a first-round RT-PCR used the HTBI primer set. TCRdb recomputed calls from the multiplex PCR reads with MiXCR, one row per CDR3 protein. This sample has about 260,000 distinct CDR3 sequences, with about a sixth found just once. Study-wide findings and caveats: Most thyroid clonotypes expanded above 0.001 were also detected in blood.

This clonotype has at least ten counts. Its antigen remains unidentified. The study included ophthalmopathy patients with Clinical Activity Score at least 3, NOSPECS grade at least 4 and duration under 3 months. Used for diagnoses were clinical symptoms, serum thyroxine and TRAb, thyroid ultrasound and orbital computed tomography. The PBMCs studied were ones that came from roughly 9.4 ml fresh peripheral blood. The receptor was isolated from a woman younger than 30 with Graves' ophthalmopathy. The sample was blood. The rearrangement uses TRBV30 and TRBJ2-2, with D possibly TRBD1 on 8 matching bases. CDR3 sequence: CAWSEQGVGGTGELFF. CDR3 coding DNA: TGTGCCTGGAGTGAACAGGGGGTCGGGGGGACCGGGGAGCTGTTTTTT.